The 21 T cell receptor beta chains given below trace back to one sample, sequenced in a study of shared clonotypes between healthy human individuals. Data came from immunoSEQ multiplex PCR; TCRdb stores just in-frame clones and leaves some out. The top ten clones hold 0.13% to 0.15% of a sample with approximately 2.5 million clones, approximately 94% of them seen once. Specimen: naive CD4+ T cells sorted from blood. This sample's subset: CD45RA+ positively selected. The source of these receptors is a man between 18 and 35 years old in good health.

As to this clone: Within the sample, other DNA sequences also encode this same CDR3. J is TRBJ2-7 and V is TRBV30; TRBD1 matches at 7 bases. V was pared by 0 bases and J by 2 bases, with 1 base of the junction left unmatched. The CDR3 is 13 residues long. Germline-derived CDR1 and CDR2 are GTSNPN and SVGIG (reference sequence). CDR3 sequence: CAWSVGQAYEQYF. The CDR3, as DNA: TGTGCCTGGAGTGTAGGACAGGCCTACGAGCAGTACTTC.

The V gene is TRBV5-1, the J gene TRBJ2-7, with TRBD1 matching over 7 bases. Germline lookup yields CDR1 SGHRS and CDR2 YFSETQ. Trimming at V came to 5 bases and at J to 0 bases, leaving 8 bases not matched to a gene. The CDR3 length is 15 residues. The CDR3 is CASSLLRDSSYEQYF. The CDR3 DNA is TGCGCCAGCAGTCTCCTCCGGGACAGCTCCTACGAGCAGTACTTC.

J is TRBJ2-5 and V is TRBV20-1, with TRBD2 as a possible D gene (7 bases). The DNA end is a closer match to TRBJ2-7, so the J assignment may be wrong. Germline CDR1 is DFQATT and CDR2 is SNEGSKA (reference sequence). The CDR3 sequence is 11 residues long. The CDR3 here is CSSGDTYEQYF. The DNA for the CDR3 is TGCAGTAGCGGGGACACCTACGAGCAGTACTTC.

This chain connects TRBV5-1 to TRBJ2-7; 8 positions agree with TRBD2. The CDR3 runs to 13 residues. The germline CDR1 and CDR2 sequences are SGHRS and YFSETQ. Germline trimming cut 5 bases from V and 6 bases from J; bases unmatched to any gene: 7. CDR3 bases: TGCGCCAGCAGATGGGGACTAGAAGGCGAGCAGTACTTC. Its protein product is CASRWGLEGEQYF.

The CDR3 loop reads CASSLVVLAEKETQYF. The CDR3 DNA reads TGTGCCAGCAGCTTAGTCGTTCTAGCGGAGAAAGAGACCCAGTACTTC. The chain uses TRBV7-2 and TRBJ2-5; 7 bases fit TRBD2. This CDR3 region has 16 residues. Germline V CDR1 and CDR2: SGHTA, FQGNSA. V shed 1 base and J 3 bases; nucleotides not matched to a gene: 8.

The chain employs TRBV27 and TRBJ2-6; the D is unclear. The V end lost 7 bases, the J end lost 2 bases, and 12 bases lay between the germline ends. In germline, CDR1 is MNHEY, CDR2 SMNVEV (reference sequence). CDR3 length: 15 amino acids. This CDR3 reads CASTTPGPGANVLTF. Written as DNA, the CDR3 is TGTGCCAGCACCACCCCAGGACCTGGGGCCAACGTCCTGACTTTC.

For this clone: Other nucleotide sequences in the sample specify the same CDR3. This chain connects TRBV19 to TRBJ1-5; D is perhaps TRBD1 (5 bases). Germline values: CDR1 LNHDA, CDR2 SQIVND (reference sequence). V dropped 4 bases and J dropped 1 base, with 11 bases sitting between them. The CDR3 length is 15 residues. DNA of the CDR3: TGTGCCAGTAGTACAACCCGGGACAGCAATCAGCCCCAGCATTTT. This encodes CASSTTRDSNQPQHF.

The CDR3 is CASSQLLLAGASYEQYF. The CDR3 region has the DNA TGCGCCAGCAGCCAACTTTTACTAGCGGGAGCATCCTACGAGCAGTACTTC. The V gene is TRBV4-3, the J gene TRBJ2-7, with 11 nucleotides matching TRBD2. The CDR3 runs to 17 residues. The V gene's germline CDR1 is LGHNA and CDR2 YSLEER. V was clipped by 2 bases and J by 1 base; unmatched bases: 7.

The rearrangement uses TRBV9 and TRBJ2-1; unclear D gene. V lost 0 bases and J lost 0, with 13 bases in between. This CDR3 spans 17 amino acids. The germline V gene has CDR1 SGDLS and CDR2 YYNGEE. In DNA, the CDR3 is TGTGCCAGCAGCGTAGAGTGGGCTACAAGCTCCTACAATGAGCAGTTCTTC. Its translation is CASSVEWATSSYNEQFF. The whole variable domain, filled in from reference TRBV9 and TRBJ2-1, reads DSGVTQTPKHLITATGQRVTLRCSPRSGDLSVYWYQQSLDQGLQFLIQYYNGEERAKGNILERFSAQQFPDLHSELNLSSLELGDSALYFCASSVEWATSSYNEQFFGPGTRLTVL.

The rearrangement joins TRBV4-1 to TRBJ2-7; D remains ambiguous. V was cut by 1 base and J by 2 bases, with 12 bases left in between. Germline V gene sequence: CDR1 MGHRA, CDR2 YSYEKL. This CDR3 spans 15 amino acids. CDR3 residues: CASSQVLSATYEQYF. Written as DNA, the CDR3 is TGCGCCAGCAGCCAAGTTCTGTCAGCCACCTACGAGCAGTACTTC.

This clone was recorded once. The chain combines TRBV7-9 with TRBJ2-7; 7 positions agree with TRBD2. V lost 2 bases and J lost 6; bases outside the gene matches: 1. The CDR3 extends over 12 amino acids. Per germline, CDR1 SEHNR and CDR2 FQNEAQ (reference sequence). Here the CDR3 DNA reads TGTGCCAGCAGCTTATGGGGGGGCGAGCAGTACTTC. It is translated as CASSLWGGEQYF. The full variable domain, its missing parts supplied by reference TRBV7-9 and TRBJ2-7, is DTGVSQNPRHKITKRGQNVTFRCDPISEHNRLYWYRQTLGQGPEFLTYFQNEAQLEKSRLLSDRFSAERPKGSFSTLEIQRTEQGDSAMYLCASSLWGGEQYFGPGTRLTVT.

The rearrangement uses TRBV21-1 and TRBJ2-5; the table calls TRBD1, which could not be checked here. TRBV21-1 is assigned pseudogene status. The CDR3 runs 13 residues. The chain's CDR3 is CASSATGKETQYF. Written as DNA, the CDR3 is TGTGCCAGCAGCGCCACAGGAAAAGAGACCCAGTACTTC.

This CDR3 is CASSQPLQGVENIQYF. CDR3 coding DNA: TGCGCCAGCAGCCAACCACTGCAGGGTGTCGAAAACATTCAGTACTTC. The V gene is TRBV4-1, the J gene TRBJ2-4; D is possibly TRBD1 (5 bases). Germline lookup yields CDR1 MGHRA and CDR2 YSYEKL. Trimming took 2 bases from V and 5 from J, leaving 16 bases between them. CDR3 size: 16 residues.

The genes are TRBV6-1 and TRBJ2-3; D unclear. The germline gives CDR1 MNHNS, CDR2 SASEGT. Trimming removed 2 bases from V and 2 bases from J, with 17 bases in between. There are 17 residues in the CDR3. CDR3 in DNA: TGTGCCAGCAGTGAAAACCCCCCGGGCGGATACACAGATACGCAGTATTTT. This encodes CASSENPPGGYTDTQYF.

The chain is built from TRBV30 and TRBJ2-3; 11 bases line up with TRBD1. Germline CDR1 reads GTSNPN; CDR2 reads SVGIG (reference sequence). The V and J ends lost 8 bases and 3 bases, in that order; junction bases with no gene match: 4. This CDR3 has 13 amino acids. The CDR3 reads CAGDRGTTDTQYF. The CDR3 bases are TGTGCCGGGGACAGGGGGACAACAGATACGCAGTATTTT.

The table lists this clone with a count of one. The rearrangement uses TRBV4-1 and TRBJ2-1; D is ambiguous. The ends were cut back, 3 bases at V and 6 bases at J, with 6 bases in the middle. In germline, CDR1 is MGHRA, CDR2 YSYEKL. This CDR3 contains 12 residues. CDR3 loop: CASSQGSNEQFF. The CDR3 DNA is TGCGCCAGCAGCCAGGGCTCCAATGAGCAGTTCTTC.

This chain links TRBV7-2 with TRBJ1-1; 7 bases align to TRBD1. The CDR3 has 14 residues. Looked up from germline, CDR1 is SGHTA and CDR2 is FQGNSA. Losses at the gene ends were 4 bases for V and 5 bases for J; bases not matched to a gene: 7. CDR3 amino acids: CASSSLDRATEAFF. The CDR3 nucleotides are TGTGCCAGCAGCTCGCTAGACAGGGCGACTGAAGCTTTCTTT.

This clone has just a few counts. The chain has TRBV30 and TRBJ1-2, with D unclear. Looked up from germline, CDR1 is GTSNPN and CDR2 is SVGIG (reference sequence). V dropped 4 bases and J dropped 0 bases, with 6 bases sitting between them. The CDR3 has 12 amino acids. As DNA, the CDR3 is TGTGCCTGGACAGGACCTAACTATGGCTACACCTTC. This gives the protein CAWTGPNYGYTF.

This chain uses TRBV6-6 with TRBJ2-3, with 8 bases aligning to TRBD2. Germline trimming cut 2 bases from V and 5 bases from J; bases unmatched to any gene: 3. This CDR3 contains 14 residues. From germline, CDR1 is MNHNY and CDR2 SVGAGI (reference sequence). Here the CDR3 DNA reads TGTGCCAGCAGTTACGAGGCGGGGGGAGATACGCAGTATTTT. The encoded protein is CASSYEAGGDTQYF.

Concerning this clone itself: Additional DNA sequences in this sample encode the identical CDR3. V gene TRBV5-1 combines with J gene TRBJ2-7; perhaps TRBD2 as D (7 bases). The CDR3 consists of 14 residues. Germline assignment: CDR1 SGHRS and CDR2 YFSETQ. Trimming left V 1 base short and J 4 bases short, with 12 bases between. CDR3 amino acids: CASSLSGTRYEQYF. In DNA form, the CDR3 reads TGCGCCAGCAGCTTGAGCGGGACACGGTACGAGCAGTACTTC.

The chain carries TRBV5-8 and TRBJ2-5, with TRBD1 matching 7 bases. The CDR3 is made up of 16 amino acids. With 0 bases clipped from V and 2 bases from J, the junction kept 7 bases outside the gene matches. The germline CDR1 and CDR2 sequences are SGHTS and YDEGEE. CDR3 DNA: TGTGCCAGCAGCTTGGCGGGACAGTCTTTACAAGAGACCCAGTACTTC. Translated, it gives CASSLAGQSLQETQYF.